These T cell receptor beta chains were read from a single sample in a study of T-cell memory formation after mild COVID-19. One entry per CDR3 protein results from TCRdb running MiXCR on the 5' RACE reads. The sample holds roughly 610,000 distinct CDR3 sequences, 17% seen once. Material: PBMCs or a T cell subset sorted from them (not recorded which). The receptors here all came from an adult woman who had mild COVID-19 (a few samples of this study predate the infection). Cell type and time point are not known. Both conserved end residues are part of each CDR3. D genes are given only for firm matches. Where a row states a size, it is once, few, many or the class of an expanded clone; other rows omit it.

clone_size	v_call	j_call	d_call	cdr3_aa	cdr3_nt
few	TRBV18	TRBJ2-7	TRBD2	CASSPWGGYEQYF	TGTGCCAGCTCACCATGGGGGGGCTACGAGCAGTACTTC
many	TRBV18	TRBJ1-1	-	CASSPRRTEAFF	TGTGCCAGCTCACCACGAAGGACTGAAGCTTTCTTT
few	TRBV6-5	TRBJ2-1	-	CASSFNLPPGPKNEQFF	TGTGCCAGCAGCTTCAACCTACCTCCGGGACCGAAAAATGAGCAGTTCTTC
-	TRBV20-1	TRBJ2-1	-	CSAKGDRLYNEQFF	TGCAGTGCTAAGGGGGATCGGTTGTACAATGAGCAGTTCTTC
-	TRBV30	TRBJ2-5	-	CAWSTGETQYF	TGTGCCTGGAGTACCGGAGAGACCCAGTACTTC
few	TRBV6-6	TRBJ2-7	TRBD1	CASRGTGAGDSYEQYF	TGTGCCAGCAGGGGAACAGGGGCCGGGGACTCCTACGAGCAGTACTTC
-	TRBV7-2	TRBJ2-3	-	CASSSYPPDTQYF	TGTGCCAGCAGCTCCTACCCCCCAGATACGCAGTATTTT
few	TRBV5-1	TRBJ2-3	TRBD1	CASRSGTGPTDTQYF	TGCGCCAGCAGATCCGGGACAGGTCCCACAGATACGCAGTATTTT
-	TRBV9	TRBJ1-1	TRBD1	CASSVTAAPGQGRGTEAFF	TGTGCCAGCAGCGTAACCGCTGCCCCCGGACAGGGACGAGGAACTGAAGCTTTCTTT
-	TRBV20-1	TRBJ2-3	-	CSASARAASQDTQYF	TGCAGTGCTAGCGCCAGGGCCGCCTCCCAGGATACGCAGTATTTT
-	TRBV7-2	TRBJ1-1	TRBD1	CASSYKQGALNTEAFF	TGTGCCAGCAGCTATAAACAGGGGGCGTTGAACACTGAAGCTTTCTTT
many	TRBV25-1	TRBJ2-1	TRBD2	CASSEAGRGSYNEQFF	TGTGCCAGCAGCGAGGCGGGGAGGGGCTCCTACAATGAGCAGTTCTTC
few	TRBV20-1	TRBJ2-3	-	CSAPPSTDTQYF	TGCAGTGCCCCTCCCTCCACAGATACGCAGTATTTT
-	TRBV7-9	TRBJ1-4	TRBD1	CASSLGQAGGTEKLFF	TGTGCCAGCAGCCTAGGACAGGCCGGAGGTACTGAAAAACTGTTTTTT
-	TRBV14	TRBJ2-1	-	CASSPFRTRWWDNEQFF	TGTGCCAGCAGCCCGTTTAGAACAAGGTGGTGGGACAATGAGCAGTTCTTC
once	TRBV7-2	TRBJ1-5	TRBD1	CASSYRDRGFDQPQHF	TGTGCCAGCAGCTACCGGGACAGGGGCTTCGATCAGCCCCAGCATTTT
-	TRBV7-2	TRBJ1-5	-	CASSLPYSNQPQHF	TGTGCCAGCAGCTTACCCTATAGCAATCAGCCCCAGCATTTT
few	TRBV5-6	TRBJ2-1	-	CASSRGRPSPYNEQFF	TGTGCCAGCAGCCGAGGGAGGCCGAGTCCCTACAATGAGCAGTTCTTC
-	TRBV15	TRBJ1-3	TRBD1	CATSPRQGRLGNTIYF	TGTGCCACCAGCCCCCGACAGGGACGACTTGGAAACACCATATATTTT
few	TRBV19	TRBJ2-7	TRBD2	CASSIRGSSYEQYF	TGTGCCAGTAGTATTCGCGGGAGCTCCTACGAGCAGTACTTC
few	TRBV5-6	TRBJ2-2	-	CASSLNRDSGELFF	TGTGCCAGCAGCTTAAACAGGGACTCCGGGGAGCTGTTTTTT
few	TRBV12-3/TRBV12-4	TRBJ2-4	TRBD2	CASSASGVAKNIQYF	TGTGCCAGCAGTGCTAGCGGGGTAGCCAAAAACATTCAGTACTTC
-	TRBV6-2/TRBV6-3	TRBJ2-7	-	CASSYPLEGYYEQYF	TGTGCCAGCAGTTACCCCCTGGAAGGTTACTACGAGCAGTACTTC
-	TRBV7-6	TRBJ2-5	-	CASRSPGRETQYF	TGTGCCAGCAGGTCGCCTGGCCGGGAGACCCAGTACTTC
few	TRBV6-5	TRBJ2-2	TRBD2	CASSDTPLLAGTYTGELFF	TGTGCCAGCAGCGATACCCCCCTACTAGCGGGGACCTACACCGGGGAGCTGTTTTTT
few	TRBV5-1	TRBJ1-1	-	CASSLEGAGRGTEAFF	TGCGCCAGCAGCTTGGAGGGCGCGGGGAGGGGCACTGAAGCTTTCTTT